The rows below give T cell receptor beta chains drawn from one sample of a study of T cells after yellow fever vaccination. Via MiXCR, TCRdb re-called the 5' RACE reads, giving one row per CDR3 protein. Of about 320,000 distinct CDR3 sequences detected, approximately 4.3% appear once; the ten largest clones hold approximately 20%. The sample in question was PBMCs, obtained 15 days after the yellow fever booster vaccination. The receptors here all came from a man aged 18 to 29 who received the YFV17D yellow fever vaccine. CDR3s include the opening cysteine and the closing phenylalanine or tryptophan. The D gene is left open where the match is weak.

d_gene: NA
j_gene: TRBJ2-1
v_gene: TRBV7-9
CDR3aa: CASSLGNTSPYGNEQFF

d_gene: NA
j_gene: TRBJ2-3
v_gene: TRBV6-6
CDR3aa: CASTKLDTQYF

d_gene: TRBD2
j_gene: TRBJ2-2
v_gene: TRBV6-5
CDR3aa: CASKPGLGVRGELFF

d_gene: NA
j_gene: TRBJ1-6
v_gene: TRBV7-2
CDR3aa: CASSRSYNSPLHF

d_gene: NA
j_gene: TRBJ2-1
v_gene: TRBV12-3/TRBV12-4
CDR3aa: CASSLPPENEQFF

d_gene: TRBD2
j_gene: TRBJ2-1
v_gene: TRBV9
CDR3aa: CASSVNSGWNNEQFF

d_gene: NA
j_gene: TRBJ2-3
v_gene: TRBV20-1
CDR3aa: CSARDWGTPSTDTQYF

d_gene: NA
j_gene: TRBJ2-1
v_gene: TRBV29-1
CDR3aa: CSVEDVPYNEQFF

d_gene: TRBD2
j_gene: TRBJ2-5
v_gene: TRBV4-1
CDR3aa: CASSASGGGWGETQYF

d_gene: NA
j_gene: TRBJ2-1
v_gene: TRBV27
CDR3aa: CASSLGLGDEQFF

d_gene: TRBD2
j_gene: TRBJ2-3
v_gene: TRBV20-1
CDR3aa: CSVRLAGSSTDTQYF

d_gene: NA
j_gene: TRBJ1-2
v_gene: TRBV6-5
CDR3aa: CASSYTRGNVYGYTF

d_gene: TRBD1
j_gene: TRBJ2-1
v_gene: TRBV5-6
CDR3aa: CASSLDRGDRGYNEQFF

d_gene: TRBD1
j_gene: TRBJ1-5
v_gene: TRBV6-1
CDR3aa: CASSRRTGLNQPQHF

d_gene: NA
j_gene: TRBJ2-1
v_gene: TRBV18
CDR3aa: CASSPLDRHEQFF

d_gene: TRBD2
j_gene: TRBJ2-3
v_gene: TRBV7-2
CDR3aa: CASSRTSGGGTDTQYF

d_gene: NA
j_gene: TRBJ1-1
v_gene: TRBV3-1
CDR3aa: CASSLYLSEGNTEAFF

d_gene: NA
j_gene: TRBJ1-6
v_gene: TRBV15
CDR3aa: CATRAGQTSYNSPLHF

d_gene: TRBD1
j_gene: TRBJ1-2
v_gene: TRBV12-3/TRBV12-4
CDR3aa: CASSPDRVRNYGYTF

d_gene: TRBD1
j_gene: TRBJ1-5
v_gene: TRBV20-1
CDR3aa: CSAPGQLNQPQHF

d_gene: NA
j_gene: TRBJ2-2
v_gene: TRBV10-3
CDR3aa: CAISDKRPGELFF

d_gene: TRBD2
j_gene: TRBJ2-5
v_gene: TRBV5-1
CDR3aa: CASSPGLAGEQETQYF

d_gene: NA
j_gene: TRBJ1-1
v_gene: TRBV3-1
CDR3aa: CASSQVGAGAFF

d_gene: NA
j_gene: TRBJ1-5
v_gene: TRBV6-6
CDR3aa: CASSSGWDQPQHF